Shown below are 31 T cell receptor beta chains from a single sample sequenced in a study of Graves' ophthalmopathy and Graves' hyperthyroidism. Amplification targeted the TCR beta CDR3 regions, with RNA transcripts as the source material. The first round was an RT-PCR with HTBI primers, and the second round was a multiplex PCR. TCRdb reprocessed the multiplex PCR reads with MiXCR, giving one entry per CDR3 protein. The data show 600,000 to 650,000 distinct CDR3 sequences, 22% seen once. Sequenced input: peripheral blood. The source of these receptors is a young woman with stable Graves' hyperthyroidism. Some clones in this sample may be carry-over from other donors' samples.

In its sample, this clonotype was seen many times. The CDR3 nucleotides are TGTGCCAGCAACGCAGAGAACACTGAAGCTTTCTTT. Translation gives CASNAENTEAFF. V and J are TRBV12-3 or TRBV12-4 and TRBJ1-1; D unclear. V gave up 7 bases and J gave up 1 base, with 7 bases separating them. The CDR3 is made up of 12 amino acids.

This clonotype was seen many times. This chain joins TRBV30 and TRBJ2-5, with unresolved D. V was shortened by 1 base and J by 1 base, with 10 bases between the two germline ends. This CDR3 contains 14 residues. Germline V lookup: CDR1 GTSNPN, CDR2 SVGIG (reference sequence). CDR3 protein: CAWSELAPQETQYF. The CDR3 nucleotides are TGTGCCTGGAGTGAGCTGGCCCCCCAAGAGACCCAGTACTTC.

This clonotype came up many times. J is TRBJ2-7 and V is TRBV12-3 or TRBV12-4; possible D gene TRBD1, 5 bases. CDR3 length: 13 residues. V was cut by 3 bases and J by 2 bases, with 8 bases left in between. The CDR3 spells CASSLTETYEQYF. In DNA, the CDR3 is TGTGCCAGCAGTTTGACAGAGACCTACGAGCAGTACTTC.

This clonotype was observed many times. The J gene is TRBJ1-3, the V gene TRBV12-3 or TRBV12-4; maybe TRBD1 (5 bases). This CDR3 region has 13 residues. V lost 6 bases and J lost 11, with 17 bases in between. CDR3: CASRLPEGTPIYF. In nucleotides, the CDR3 is TGTGCCAGCAGGTTGCCAGAAGGGACTCCCATATATTTT.

This clonotype showed up many times. This chain links TRBV29-1 with TRBJ1-2, with 8 positions matching TRBD1. Germline trimming cut 7 bases from V and 8 bases from J; bases unmatched to any gene: 6. CDR3 length equals 11 residues. In germline, CDR1 is SQVTM, CDR2 ANQGSEA. The CDR3, as DNA: TGCAGCGCCGGACAGGGTGAAGGCTACACCTTC. It is translated as CSAGQGEGYTF.

This clonotype was seen at least ten times. V and J are TRBV29-1 and TRBJ1-1; D remains ambiguous. CDR3 length: 14 residues. Trimming removed 3 bases at V and 4 bases at J, with 15 bases between. Germline V gene data show CDR1 as SQVTM and CDR2 as ANQGSEA. The CDR3 protein is CSVDNTEVGTEAFF. The CDR3 DNA reads as TGCAGCGTTGATAACACGGAAGTGGGCACTGAAGCTTTCTTT.

This chain links TRBV27 with TRBJ2-4, with 10 bases fitting TRBD2. Germline V gene data show CDR1 as MNHEY and CDR2 as SMNVEV (reference sequence). Trimming removed 2 bases from V and 13 bases from J; junction bases left unmatched: 11. The CDR3 runs to 15 residues. The CDR3 sequence: CASSLQASGRRGQYF. In nucleotides, the CDR3 is TGTGCCAGCAGTTTACAAGCTAGCGGGAGAAGGGGACAGTACTTC.

This clonotype was seen repeatedly, ten times or more. This chain connects TRBV6-2 or TRBV6-3 to TRBJ1-1, with TRBD1 matching over 9 bases. V gave up 7 bases and J gave up 4 bases; unmatched junction bases: 7. The CDR3 spans 14 residues. Germline V gene lookup returns CDR1 MNHEY and CDR2 SVGEGT. The CDR3 protein is CASTTGQGATEAFF. The CDR3 DNA reads TGTGCCAGCACTACGGGACAGGGCGCCACTGAAGCTTTCTTT.

This clonotype was detected ten times or more. The V call is TRBV6-1, the J call TRBJ2-5; no firm D call. The CDR3 spans 11 residues. Germline assignment: CDR1 MNHNS and CDR2 SASEGT. Trimming cost V 6 bases and J 5 bases, with 7 bases left between them. This CDR3 reads CASRGRETQYF. In nucleotides, the CDR3 is TGTGCCAGCAGGGGCAGGGAGACCCAGTACTTC.

This clonotype was counted ten times or more. The gene calls are TRBV20-1 and TRBJ1-5, with 7 nucleotides matching TRBD1. Germline lookup yields CDR1 DFQATT and CDR2 SNEGSKA (reference sequence). The CDR3 length is 15 residues. After removal of 7 bases from V and 2 bases from J, the junction contained 11 bases not matched to a gene. CDR3 in DNA: TGCAGTGTCGATACCGGGACAGAACGCAATCAGCCCCAGCATTTT. Translation: CSVDTGTERNQPQHF.

There are many counts of this clonotype. The chain combines TRBV12-3 or TRBV12-4 with TRBJ1-1; 9 nucleotides agree with TRBD1. With 6 bases clipped from V and 8 bases from J, the junction kept 19 bases outside the gene matches. The CDR3 consists of 17 residues. The CDR3 loop is CASSWTGEANIVPEAFF. CDR3 nucleotide sequence: TGTGCCAGCAGCTGGACAGGGGAAGCCAACATAGTCCCAGAAGCTTTCTTT.

V and J are TRBV7-3 and TRBJ1-2; 8 bases are a match to TRBD1. The germline V gene encodes CDR1 SGHTA and CDR2 FQGTGA. The length of the CDR3 is 15 residues. With V trimmed by 1 base and J by 8 bases, 9 bases remained unmatched. The CDR3 sequence: CASSLKLPGGGGYTF. CDR3 sequence (DNA): TGTGCCAGCAGCTTAAAGTTGCCAGGGGGCGGAGGCTACACCTTC. Together with reference TRBV7-3 and TRBJ1-2, the CDR3 gives the full variable domain: GAGVSQTPSNKVTEKGKYVELRCDPISGHTALYWYRQSLGQGPEFLIYFQGTGAADDSGLPNDRFFAVRPEGSVSTLKIQRTERGDSAVYLCASSLKLPGGGGYTFGSGTRLTVV.

This clonotype was seen just once. V is TRBV12-3 or TRBV12-4 and J is TRBJ2-7; D is ambiguous. CDR3 length: 13 amino acids. V shed 4 bases and J shed 6 bases, with 13 bases lying between them. The CDR3 here is CASSSHARGEQYF. The CDR3 region has the DNA TGTGCCAGCAGTTCGCACGCCCGAGGCGAGCAGTACTTC.

The V gene is TRBV27, the J gene TRBJ2-7; tentatively, D is TRBD2 (6 bases). V shed 5 bases and J shed 1 base, with 15 bases lying between them. Germline V gene data show CDR1 as MNHEY and CDR2 as SMNVEV (reference sequence). The CDR3 spans 15 residues. In DNA, the CDR3 is TGTGCCAGCAGTCCGTACTTTAGCGGATCCTACGAGCAGTACTTC. Protein product: CASSPYFSGSYEQYF.

This clonotype has ten or more counts. J is TRBJ1-3 and V is TRBV6-2 or TRBV6-3; 7 nucleotides match TRBD1. Germline loops: CDR1 MNHEY, CDR2 SVGEGT. The CDR3 has 19 amino acids. V shed 7 bases, J shed 4 bases, and the junction held 22 bases outside the gene matches. This chain's CDR3 is CASTRPERTGWALGNTIYF. DNA of the CDR3: TGTGCCAGCACTCGACCTGAGAGGACAGGCTGGGCGCTCGGAAACACCATATATTTT.

This chain connects TRBV30 to TRBJ2-5, with no clear D. Per the germline V gene, CDR1 is GTSNPN and CDR2 is SVGIG (reference sequence). This CDR3 contains 13 residues. V was clipped by 1 base and J by 5 bases, with 11 bases between them. The CDR3 sequence: CAWSAGTRETQYF. The CDR3 DNA reads TGTGCCTGGAGTGCGGGCACGCGTGAGACCCAGTACTTC. Based on the CDR3 plus reference TRBV30 and TRBJ2-5, the full variable domain is SQTIHQWPATLVQPVGSPLSLECTVEGTSNPNLYWYRQAAGRGLQLLFYSVGIGQISSEVPQNLSASRPQDRQFILSSKKLLLSDSGFYLCAWSAGTRETQYFGPGTRLLVL.

V gene TRBV2 combines with J gene TRBJ1-1, with 7 bases aligning to TRBD1. This CDR3 region has 16 residues. Germline CDR1 and CDR2: SNHLY and FYNNEI. With 0 bases clipped from V and 0 bases from J, the junction kept 4 bases outside the gene matches. For the CDR3, the DNA is TGTGCCAGCAGTGAAGCACCGACAGGGATGAACACTGAAGCTTTCTTT. Protein: CASSEAPTGMNTEAFF.

This clonotype was seen repeatedly, ten times or more. The chain carries TRBV11-1 and TRBJ1-1; weak D call: TRBD1 (5 bases). The germline CDR1 and CDR2 sequences are SGHAT and FQDESV (reference sequence). Trimming pared 5 bases from V and 3 bases from J, leaving 28 bases between. CDR3 size: 19 residues. CDR3: CASSPRGRSWTLEYTEAFF. The CDR3 DNA follows: TGTGCCAGCAGCCCCCGGGGCAGGTCGTGGACGTTGGAGTACACTGAAGCTTTCTTT.

This clonotype has a handful of counts. The chain uses TRBV6-5 and TRBJ1-1; D possibly corresponds to TRBD1 (5 bases). The germline V gene encodes CDR1 MNHEY and CDR2 SVGAGI. V lost 0 bases to trimming and J lost 10 bases, with 15 bases between them. This CDR3 contains 14 residues. The CDR3, as DNA: TGTGCCAGCAGTTACTCGTGGCGGGACCTTGCAGCTTTCTTT. Its translation is CASSYSWRDLAAFF.

The chain carries TRBV30 and TRBJ1-2, with 8 bases that match TRBD1. CDR3 size: 16 residues. J was trimmed by 6 bases and V by 3 bases; bases with no gene match: 15. In germline, CDR1 is GTSNPN, CDR2 SVGIG (reference sequence). DNA for the CDR3: TGTGCCTGGAGCCGGGACAGGCATCATTCGTTCGATGGCTACACCTTC. Its translation: CAWSRDRHHSFDGYTF.

This clonotype has at least ten counts. The V and J genes are TRBV6-5 and TRBJ2-7, with 7 bases that match TRBD1. The CDR3 runs 15 residues. V trimming: 1 base; J trimming: 2 bases; junction bases outside the gene matches: 5. Germline CDR1 is MNHEY and CDR2 is SVGAGI. CDR3 sequence reads: CASSYFPGTAYEQYF. The CDR3 DNA follows: TGTGCCAGCAGTTACTTCCCGGGGACAGCCTACGAGCAGTACTTC.

This chain connects TRBV6-1 to TRBJ2-5, with 8 bases matching TRBD1. The CDR3 spans 14 residues. Germline V lookup: CDR1 MNHNS, CDR2 SASEGT. The junction had 8 bases not matched to a gene; V was cut back by 6 bases and J by 5 bases. The CDR3 bases are TGTGCCAGCAGACGGACAGGGACCGTCGAGACCCAGTACTTC. It encodes CASRRTGTVETQYF.

A word on this clonotype: One end of the junction does not line up with germline, which may come from a read error. The chain has TRBV14 and TRBJ2-5; no clear D gene. The CDR3 spans 13 residues. Germline loops: CDR1 SGHDN, CDR2 FVKESK. CDR3 region: CASSQDLGESQYF. The CDR3 DNA reads as TGTGCCAGCAGCCAAGATCTCGGAGAGAGCCAGTACTTC.

The rearrangement joins TRBV20-1 to TRBJ2-5; 10 bases line up with TRBD1. CDR1 is DFQATT and CDR2 is SNEGSKA in the germline V gene (reference sequence). CDR3 length: 17 residues. Trimming removed 0 bases from V and 4 bases from J; junction bases left unmatched: 11. As DNA, the CDR3 is TGCAGTGCTAGAGATATTGTGACAGGGGGCGCGGGAGAGACCCAGTACTTC. It is translated as CSARDIVTGGAGETQYF.

This clonotype was picked up many times. V is TRBV19 and J is TRBJ1-1; D is ambiguous. This CDR3 is built from 17 residues. Trimming took off 3 bases at V and 2 bases at J, with 19 bases between the two ends. CDR1 and CDR2 from the germline V gene are LNHDA and SQIVND (reference sequence). CDR3 bases: TGTGCCAGTAGTATTGTCCCCCCGGGAGAACTCAACACTGAAGCTTTCTTT. Its translation is CASSIVPPGELNTEAFF.

This clonotype was seen repeatedly, ten times or more. V gene TRBV6-1 combines with J gene TRBJ1-2, with 8 positions matching TRBD1. This CDR3 comprises 17 residues. CDR1 and CDR2 from the germline V gene are MNHNS and SASEGT. Trimming cost V 2 bases and J 6 bases; bases outside gene matches: 14. CDR3 coding DNA: TGTGCCAGCAGTGAACACTGGCAGGGGGCTTCTATCGATGGCTACACCTTC. Protein sequence: CASSEHWQGASIDGYTF.

V usage is TRBV6-2 or TRBV6-3 and J usage is TRBJ2-7; 15 bases align to TRBD2. CDR1 is MNHEY, CDR2 SVGEGT, per germline. The ends lost 6 bases at V and 2 bases at J; junction bases unmatched: 14. The CDR3 is made up of 19 amino acids. CDR3 amino acids: CASSLEGTSGGPRAYEQYF. The CDR3 nucleotides read TGTGCCAGCAGCCTCGAAGGGACTAGCGGGGGGCCCCGCGCCTACGAGCAGTACTTC.

This chain connects TRBV12-5 to TRBJ2-7, with 8 bases aligning to TRBD2. This CDR3 has 15 amino acids. CDR1 is LGHNT, CDR2 FRNRAP, per germline. V was pared by 7 bases and J by 3 bases, with 11 bases of the junction left unmatched. Here the CDR3 DNA reads TGTGCTAGTGCCTTAGGTAGTAGCGGGAACTACGAGCAGTACTTC. Translated, it gives CASALGSSGNYEQYF. Combining the CDR3 with reference TRBV12-5 and TRBJ2-7 gives the whole variable domain DARVTQTPRHKVTEMGQEVTMRCQPILGHNTVFWYRQTMMQGLELLAYFRNRAPLDDSGMPKDRFSAEMPDATLATLKIQPSEPRDSAVYFCASALGSSGNYEQYFGPGTRLTVT.

This clonotype was detected once. V is TRBV11-2 and J is TRBJ2-2; D tentatively reads TRBD1 or TRBD2 (6 bases each). The V end lost 8 bases, the J end lost 5 bases, and 12 bases lay between the germline ends. The CDR3 is 13 amino acids. The V gene's germline CDR1 is SGHAT and CDR2 FQNNGV. CDR3: CASGGGRTGELFF. The CDR3 coding sequence is TGTGCCAGCGGAGGGGGTAGGACCGGGGAGCTGTTTTTT.

This clonotype was detected ten times or more. The chain couples TRBV7-9 to TRBJ2-4; D is unclear. Trimming stripped 0 bases from V and 0 bases from J, with 3 bases between. The CDR3 spans 14 residues. The V gene's germline CDR1 is SEHNR and CDR2 FQNEAQ (reference sequence). CDR3 amino acids: CASSLALAKNIQYF. The CDR3 DNA is TGTGCCAGCAGCTTAGCCTTAGCCAAAAACATTCAGTACTTC.

At least ten counts were recorded for this clonotype. The rearrangement links TRBV12-3 or TRBV12-4 to TRBJ1-5; D remains unclear. Deletions cut 5 bases from V and 3 bases from J, with 14 bases between. This CDR3 has 15 amino acids. CDR3 sequence reads: CASSPPGQFNQPQHF. As DNA, the CDR3 is TGTGCCAGCAGTCCCCCCGGGCAGTTCAATCAGCCCCAGCATTTT.